The 12 T cell receptor beta chains in this list originate from one sample, sequenced in a study of blood T cell repertoires in COVID-19. This table comes from immunoSEQ multiplex PCR, and its TCRdb copy is limited to in-frame clones, with some not included. This sample has some 490,000 clones, with 75% to 90% found just once. The sequenced sample consisted of PBMCs or T cells enriched from blood (not recorded which). Source of these receptors: a woman between 55 and 75 years old who had recovered from COVID-19.

V usage is TRBV2 and J usage is TRBJ2-1; 8 bases are shared with TRBD1. The J segment lost 8 bases and the V segment lost 8 bases, leaving 11 bases of the junction unmatched. CDR3 size: 14 residues. The V gene's germline CDR1 is SNHLY and CDR2 FYNNEI. DNA for the CDR3: TGTGCCAGCGGGATGTACAGGGGGGATCATGAGCAGTTCTTC. Its translation: CASGMYRGDHEQFF.

V is TRBV4-1 and J is TRBJ2-2, with D maybe TRBD2 (5 bases). CDR3 length: 17 amino acids. The germline CDR1 and CDR2 sequences are MGHRA and YSYEKL. V dropped 4 bases and J dropped 0 bases, with 15 bases sitting between them. The CDR3 DNA reads as TGCGCCAGCAGCCTACCCCTACAGCGGCCGAACACCGGGGAGCTGTTTTTT. This encodes CASSLPLQRPNTGELFF.

This clone has more than one count but fewer than ten. V usage is TRBV6-5 and J usage is TRBJ1-5; D is perhaps TRBD1 (6 bases). CDR1 MNHEY and CDR2 SVGAGI come from the germline V gene. The CDR3 length is 15 residues. The CDR3 protein is CATATAGTLNQPQHF. CDR3 in DNA: TGTGCAACAGCCACCGCCGGGACACTTAATCAGCCCCAGCATTTT.

This chain connects TRBV9 to TRBJ1-2; D not certain. This CDR3 is built from 16 residues. Trimming took 3 bases from V and 3 from J, leaving 18 bases between them. Per the germline V gene, CDR1 is SGDLS and CDR2 is YYNGEE. The CDR3 bases are TGTGCCAGCAGCGAAGGCGGGCAGCCATGGGACTATGGCTACACCTTC. As protein: CASSEGGQPWDYGYTF.

The genes are TRBV5-5 and TRBJ1-5, with TRBD1 as a possible D gene (6 bases). V was trimmed by 3 bases and J by 1 base, leaving 11 bases between them. The CDR3 has 15 amino acids. Per the germline V gene, CDR1 is SGHKS and CDR2 is YYEKEE (reference sequence). The CDR3 here is CASSWGTLSNQPQHF. CDR3 nucleotide sequence: TGTGCCAGCAGCTGGGGGACACTGAGCAATCAGCCCCAGCATTTT.

About this clone: Other DNA sequences within the sample encode an identical CDR3. This chain connects TRBV27 to TRBJ1-2, with 8 positions matching TRBD1. The trim removed 4 bases at V and 8 bases at J, leaving 6 bases unmatched. This CDR3 comprises 13 residues. CDR1 and CDR2 from the germline V gene are MNHEY and SMNVEV (reference sequence). In DNA, the CDR3 is TGTGCCAGCAGTTCGACAGGGGCGGGCGGCTACACCTTC. Its protein product is CASSSTGAGGYTF.

V and J are TRBV3-1 (or the pseudogene TRBV3-2) and TRBJ1-6; possible D gene TRBD1, 6 bases. The CDR3 spans 16 residues. The V gene lost 1 base and the J gene lost 9 bases, with 16 bases spanning the gap. The germline V gene has CDR1 LGHDT and CDR2 YNNKEL (reference sequence). DNA for the CDR3: TGTGCCAGCAGCCAAGCCCCCACAGGGTCGGGTTCACCCCTCCACTTT. Translation: CASSQAPTGSGSPLHF.

The chain combines TRBV3-1 (or the pseudogene TRBV3-2) with TRBJ2-3; 8 nucleotides match TRBD2. The ends lost 1 base at V and 5 bases at J; junction bases unmatched: 5. Per the germline V gene, CDR1 is LGHDT and CDR2 is YNNKEL (reference sequence). The CDR3 has 15 amino acids. In nucleotides, the CDR3 is TGTGCCAGCAGCCAAGTCCCCGGGGGGGGAGATACGCAGTATTTT. This gives the protein CASSQVPGGGDTQYF.

The genes are TRBV3-1 (or the pseudogene TRBV3-2) and TRBJ1-5, with 7 bases matching TRBD1. CDR3 length equals 15 residues. Trimming cost V 4 bases and J 6 bases; bases outside gene matches: 9. Germline-derived CDR1 and CDR2 are LGHDT and YNNKEL (reference sequence). CDR3 sequence: CASSPYAGGGQPQHF. The CDR3 bases are TGTGCCAGCAGCCCCTACGCAGGGGGAGGTCAGCCCCAGCATTTT.

V usage is TRBV2 and J usage is TRBJ1-2; unclear D gene. The V gene's germline CDR1 is SNHLY and CDR2 FYNNEI. The CDR3 runs to 11 residues. Trimming stripped 7 bases from V and 4 bases from J, with 7 bases between. The CDR3 region is CASKASYGYTF. The CDR3 DNA reads as TGTGCCAGCAAAGCTTCCTATGGCTACACCTTC.

The V gene is TRBV2, the J gene TRBJ2-7; D perhaps matches TRBD2 (6 bases). Trimming took 5 bases from V and 7 from J, leaving 15 bases between them. The CDR3 loop spans 13 amino acids. Germline CDR1 SNHLY, CDR2 FYNNEI. CDR3 residues: CASSQNQEGEQYV. The CDR3 DNA follows: TGTGCCAGCAGTCAAAACCAGGAGGGGGAGCAGTACGTC.

This clone has just one count. The V and J genes are TRBV30 and TRBJ2-5, with TRBD1 identical over 8 bases. Germline CDR1 is GTSNPN and CDR2 is SVGIG (reference sequence). Trimming removed 3 bases from V and 4 bases from J; junction bases left unmatched: 7. The CDR3 covers 14 residues. The CDR3 nucleotides are TGTGCCTGGAGGGAGTGGACAGGGCGAGAGACCCAGTACTTC. As protein: CAWREWTGRETQYF.